This T cell receptor beta chain came from a study of PD-1 blockade in classical Hodgkin lymphoma. The wider study: Intravenous nivolumab at 3 mg/kg was given to patients every 2 weeks.

Whole-study results and caveats: CD4+ but not CD8+ TCR diversity rose significantly by C4D1.

Time point described: cycle 4 day 1 (C4D1), after five to seven weeks of nivolumab. Each and every patient relapsed after autologous stem cell transplantation, and patients got differing brentuximab vedotin exposure. This clone has only one observation. Its target is unknown. Data came from immunoSEQ multiplex PCR; TCRdb stores just in-frame clones and leaves some out. The sample carries approximately 65,000 clones, more than 80% recorded once. The sequence came from a human donor with classical Hodgkin lymphoma. The specimen was peripheral blood mononuclear cells (PBMCs), collected before the fourth cycle of nivolumab.

The CDR3 region is CASSQDENSLNYEQYF. The CDR3 nucleotides are TGTGCCAGCAGCCAAGATGAAAATTCCCTGAACTACGAGCAGTACTTC. V gene TRBV14 combines with J gene TRBJ2-7; D gene uncertain. V lost 0 bases and J 3 bases, leaving 15 bases between the germline ends. Germline V gene lookup returns CDR1 SGHDN and CDR2 FVKESK. The CDR3 runs 16 residues.